The next 3 T cell receptor beta chains were all read from a single sample in a study of radiotherapy plus CTLA-4 blockade in lung cancer. Generated by immunoSEQ multiplex PCR, the TCRdb table keeps only in-frame clones and is missing some. The table lists tens of thousands of clones, approximately 84% of them singletons. The input for sequencing was peripheral blood, taken from a patient treated with radiotherapy plus ipilimumab. These receptors all stem from a human donor with non-small cell lung cancer whose response to radiotherapy plus ipilimumab could not be evaluated.

The genes are TRBV7-2 and TRBJ2-7; 13 bases align to TRBD2. The CDR3 has 15 residues. The V gene end was trimmed by 1 base and the J gene end by 6 bases; junction bases not matched to a gene: 3. CDR1 and CDR2 from the germline V gene are SGHTA and FQGNSA. The DNA for the CDR3 is TGTGCCAGCAGCTTAGGGACTAGCGGGAGCAGCGAGCAGTACTTC. As protein: CASSLGTSGSSEQYF.

The CDR3 loop reads CASSPSAAGELFF. CDR3 sequence (DNA): TGTGCCAGCAGCCCCAGTGCGGCCGGGGAGCTGTTTTTT. The rearrangement uses TRBV7-3 and TRBJ2-2; no clear D gene. V lost 5 bases and J 6 bases, leaving 10 bases between the germline ends. Germline V gene lookup returns CDR1 SGHTA and CDR2 FQGTGA. The CDR3 is 13 residues long.

The chain recombines TRBV5-1 with TRBJ1-1, with TRBD1 matching over 7 bases. The CDR3 covers 15 residues. V lost 6 bases and J lost 3; bases outside the gene matches: 11. Germline CDR1 reads SGHRS; CDR2 reads YFSETQ. The CDR3 protein is CASTPIYRGHTEAFF. The CDR3 DNA sequence: TGCGCCAGCACCCCCATATACAGGGGACACACTGAAGCTTTCTTT.